A selection of T cell receptor beta chains follows, all from one sample in a study of T-cell reconstitution after alpha-beta-depleted transplantation in children. Each CDR3 protein gets one entry after TCRdb re-called the PCR reads with MiXCR. Of approximately 230,000 distinct CDR3 sequences in the sample, 20% to 30% were seen once. The sequenced sample was PBMCs, mostly from graft donor cells, obtained 360 days after TCRalphabeta/CD19-depleted stem cell transplant. Receptors were obtained from a female patient under 10 years old who had a stem cell transplant for congenital amegakaryocytic thrombocytopenia, so the T cells may come from the graft donor. The CDR3 runs from the conserved cysteine through the conserved F or W. The D gene is left open where the match is weak. Not all rows give a size; the values are once, few, many and, for expanded clones, a class.

V	size	D	J	DNA	CDR3
TRBV27	NA	NA	TRBJ1-2	TGTGCCAGCAGTTTAATAACAGGTGATGGCTACACCTTC	CASSLITGDGYTF
TRBV20-1	once	NA	TRBJ2-1	TGCTTCCCTCTGGGACCCCAACCGAGGAATGAGCAGTTCTTC	CFPLGPQPRNEQFF
TRBV20-1	NA	NA	TRBJ2-7	TGCAGTGCTAGGGAACGTAGCGGAGTCTCCTACGAGCAGTACTTC	CSARERSGVSYEQYF
TRBV5-1	few	TRBD1	TRBJ2-7	TGCGCCAGCAGCTTGACCGGGACAGTAGTCTACGAGCAGTACTTC	CASSLTGTVVYEQYF
TRBV20-1	few	NA	TRBJ2-3	TGCAGTGCCAGACGGGGCTTCAACGGGGGCCGAGATACGCAGTATTTT	CSARRGFNGGRDTQYF
TRBV20-1	NA	NA	TRBJ2-6	TGCAGTGCTACGATCCCCGGGGCCAACGTCCTGACTTTC	CSATIPGANVLTF
TRBV3-1	many	NA	TRBJ2-7	TGTGCCAGCAGCCGCCAGAGTCCGAGCGAGCAGTACTTC	CASSRQSPSEQYF
TRBV5-1	NA	NA	TRBJ2-1	TGCGCCAGCAGCCCAACCGGGGTTAAGAGCGATGAGCAGTTCTTC	CASSPTGVKSDEQFF
TRBV20-1	NA	NA	TRBJ2-3	TGCAGTGCTAGAAGGGGGTCGGGGGATACGCAGTATTTT	CSARRGSGDTQYF
TRBV20-1	few	NA	TRBJ2-5	TGCAGTGCTATCCAATCAGAGACCCAGTACTTC	CSAIQSETQYF
TRBV4-1	NA	NA	TRBJ2-7	TGCGCCAGCAGTCAGATAGGTGCTACCTACGAGCAGTACTTC	CASSQIGATYEQYF
TRBV4-1	few	NA	TRBJ2-7	TGCGCCAGCAGCCAAAACCTTGGACAGCCGAGAGACGAGCAGTACTTC	CASSQNLGQPRDEQYF
TRBV27	few	TRBD2	TRBJ2-2	TGTGCCAGCAGTCCCCTCCCTTGGACTAGCGGGGGAAACACCGGGGAGCTGTTTTTT	CASSPLPWTSGGNTGELFF
TRBV12-3/TRBV12-4	many	NA	TRBJ2-7	TGTGCCAGCAGCCAATTTAATAGCTACGAGCAGTACTTC	CASSQFNSYEQYF